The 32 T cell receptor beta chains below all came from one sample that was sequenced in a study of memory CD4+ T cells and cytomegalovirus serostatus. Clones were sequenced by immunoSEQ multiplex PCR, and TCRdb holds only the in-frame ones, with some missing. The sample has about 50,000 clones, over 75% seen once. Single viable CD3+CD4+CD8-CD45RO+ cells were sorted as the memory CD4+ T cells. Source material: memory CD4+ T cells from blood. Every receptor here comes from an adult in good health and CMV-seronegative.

The CDR3 DNA reads TGTGCCAGTAGTATAGGAGGTGGGCGGACTGAAGCTTTCTTT. This codes for CASSIGGGRTEAFF. The chain links TRBV19 to TRBJ1-1; D uncertain. The CDR3 runs 14 residues. The V end was cut by 1 base, the J end by 5 bases, with 11 bases between. The germline V gene has CDR1 LNHDA and CDR2 SQIVND (reference sequence).

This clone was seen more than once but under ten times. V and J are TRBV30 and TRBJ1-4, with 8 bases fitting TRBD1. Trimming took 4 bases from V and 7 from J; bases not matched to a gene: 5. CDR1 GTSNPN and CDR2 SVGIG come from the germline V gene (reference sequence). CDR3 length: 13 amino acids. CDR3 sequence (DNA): TGTGCCTGGATGACAGGGGATCTTGAAAAACTGTTTTTT. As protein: CAWMTGDLEKLFF.

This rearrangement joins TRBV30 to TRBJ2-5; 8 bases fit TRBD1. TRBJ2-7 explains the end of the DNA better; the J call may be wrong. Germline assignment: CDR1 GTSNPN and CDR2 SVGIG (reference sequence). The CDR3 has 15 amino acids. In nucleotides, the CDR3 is TGTGCCTGGAGTGTATTCCAGGGGGCTTCCTACGAGCAGTACTTC. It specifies CAWSVFQGASYEQYF.

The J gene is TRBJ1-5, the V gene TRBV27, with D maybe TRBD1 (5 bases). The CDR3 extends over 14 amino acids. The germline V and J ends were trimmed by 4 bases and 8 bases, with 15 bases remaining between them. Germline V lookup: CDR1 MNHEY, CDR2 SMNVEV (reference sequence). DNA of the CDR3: TGTGCCAGCAGTTGGGGCCAGGGCGGGGAGCCCCAGCATTTT. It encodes CASSWGQGGEPQHF.

DNA of the CDR3: TGTGCCAGCAGCTTGTGGGGGGCTAACTACGAGCAGTACTTC. Encoded protein: CASSLWGANYEQYF. The chain carries TRBV7-8 and TRBJ2-7; D tentatively reads TRBD1 or TRBD2 (6 bases each). This CDR3 has 14 amino acids. V was shortened by 3 bases and J by 3 bases, with 12 bases between the two germline ends. Germline V gene sequence: CDR1 SGHVS, CDR2 FQNEAQ.

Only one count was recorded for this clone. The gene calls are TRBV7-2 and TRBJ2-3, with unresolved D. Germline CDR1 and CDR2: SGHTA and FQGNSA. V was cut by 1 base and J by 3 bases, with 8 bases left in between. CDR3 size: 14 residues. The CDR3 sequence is CASSLVGRTDTQYF. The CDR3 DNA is TGTGCCAGCAGCTTAGTGGGTAGAACAGATACGCAGTATTTT.

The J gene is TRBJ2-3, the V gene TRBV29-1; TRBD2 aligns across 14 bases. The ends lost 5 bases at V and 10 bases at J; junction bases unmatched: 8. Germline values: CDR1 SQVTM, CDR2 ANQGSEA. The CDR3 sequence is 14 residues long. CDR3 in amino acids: CSVKTSGGAGSQYF. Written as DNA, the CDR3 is TGCAGCGTTAAGACTAGCGGGGGGGCTGGCTCGCAGTATTTT.

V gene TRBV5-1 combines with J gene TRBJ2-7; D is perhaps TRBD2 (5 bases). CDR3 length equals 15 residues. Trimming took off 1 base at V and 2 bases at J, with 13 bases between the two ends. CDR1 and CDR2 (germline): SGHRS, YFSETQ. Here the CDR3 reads CASSLWGGLTYEQYF. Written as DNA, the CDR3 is TGCGCCAGCAGCTTGTGGGGTGGACTGACCTACGAGCAGTACTTC.

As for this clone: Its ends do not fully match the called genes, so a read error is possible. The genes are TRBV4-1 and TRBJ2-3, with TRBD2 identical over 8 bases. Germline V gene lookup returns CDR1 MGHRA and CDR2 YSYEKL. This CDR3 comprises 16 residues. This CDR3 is CTSSQAGGPFRDTQYF. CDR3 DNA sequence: TGCACCAGCAGCCAGGCGGGGGGCCCTTTCCGTGATACGCAGTATTTT.

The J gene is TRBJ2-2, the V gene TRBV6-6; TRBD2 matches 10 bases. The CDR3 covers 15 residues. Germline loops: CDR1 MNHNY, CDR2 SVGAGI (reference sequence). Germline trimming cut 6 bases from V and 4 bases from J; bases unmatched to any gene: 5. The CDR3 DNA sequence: TGTGCCAGCAGATCTAGCGGGGGAGGCACCGGGGAGCTGTTTTTT. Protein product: CASRSSGGGTGELFF.

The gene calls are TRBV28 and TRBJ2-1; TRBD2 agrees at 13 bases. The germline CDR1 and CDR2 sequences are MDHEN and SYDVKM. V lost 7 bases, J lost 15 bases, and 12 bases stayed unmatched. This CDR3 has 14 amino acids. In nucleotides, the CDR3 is TGTGCCAGCACGAATAGACTAGCGGGGGGTAGGATGTTCTTC. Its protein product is CASTNRLAGGRMFF.

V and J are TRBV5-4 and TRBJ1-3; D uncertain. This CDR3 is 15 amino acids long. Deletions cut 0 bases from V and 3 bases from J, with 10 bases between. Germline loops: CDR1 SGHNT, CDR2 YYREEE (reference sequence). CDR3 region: CASSLGGAGGNTIYF. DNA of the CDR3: TGTGCCAGCAGCTTGGGCGGAGCTGGTGGAAACACCATATATTTT.

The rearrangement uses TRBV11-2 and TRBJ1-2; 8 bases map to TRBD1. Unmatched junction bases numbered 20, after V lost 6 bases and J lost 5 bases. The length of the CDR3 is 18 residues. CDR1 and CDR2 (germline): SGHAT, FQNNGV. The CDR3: CASRPLTPRGQVGYGYTF. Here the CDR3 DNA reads TGTGCCAGCAGGCCGTTGACGCCCAGGGGGCAAGTTGGGTATGGCTACACCTTC.

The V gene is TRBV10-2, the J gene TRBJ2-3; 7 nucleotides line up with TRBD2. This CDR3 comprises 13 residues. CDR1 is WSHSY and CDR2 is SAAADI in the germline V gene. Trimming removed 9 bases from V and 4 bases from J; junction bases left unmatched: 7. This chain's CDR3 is CASRRGEADTQYF. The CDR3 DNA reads TGCGCCAGTCGACGGGGGGAAGCAGATACGCAGTATTTT.

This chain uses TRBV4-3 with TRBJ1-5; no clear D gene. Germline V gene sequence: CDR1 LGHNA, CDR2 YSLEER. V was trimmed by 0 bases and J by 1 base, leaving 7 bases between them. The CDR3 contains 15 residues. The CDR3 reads CASSQDHGSNQPQHF. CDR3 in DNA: TGCGCCAGCAGCCAAGATCATGGAAGCAATCAGCCCCAGCATTTT.

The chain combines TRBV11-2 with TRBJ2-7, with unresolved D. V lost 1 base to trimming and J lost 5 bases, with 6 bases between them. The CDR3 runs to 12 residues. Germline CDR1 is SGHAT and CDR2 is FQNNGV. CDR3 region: CASSLVRHEQYF. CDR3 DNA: TGTGCCAGCAGCTTAGTTAGGCACGAGCAGTACTTC. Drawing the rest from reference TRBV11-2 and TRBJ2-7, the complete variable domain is EAGVAQSPRYKIIEKRQSVAFWCNPISGHATLYWYQQILGQGPKLLIQFQNNGVVDDSQLPKDRFSAERLKGVDSTLKIQPAKLEDSAVYLCASSLVRHEQYFGPGTRLTVT.

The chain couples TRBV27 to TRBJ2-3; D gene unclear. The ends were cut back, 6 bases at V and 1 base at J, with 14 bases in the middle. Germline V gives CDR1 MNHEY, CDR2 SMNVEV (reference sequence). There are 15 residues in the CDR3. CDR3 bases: TGTGCCAGCAGGAATGGCGTAACTGGCACAGATACGCAGTATTTT. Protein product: CASRNGVTGTDTQYF.

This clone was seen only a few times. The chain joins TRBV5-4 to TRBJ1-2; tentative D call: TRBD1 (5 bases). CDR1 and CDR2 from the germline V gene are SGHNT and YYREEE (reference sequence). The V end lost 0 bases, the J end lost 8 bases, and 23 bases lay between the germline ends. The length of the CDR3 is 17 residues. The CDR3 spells CASSLEVGTEYRAGYTF. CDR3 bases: TGTGCCAGCAGCTTGGAGGTGGGGACGGAGTATCGGGCAGGCTACACCTTC.

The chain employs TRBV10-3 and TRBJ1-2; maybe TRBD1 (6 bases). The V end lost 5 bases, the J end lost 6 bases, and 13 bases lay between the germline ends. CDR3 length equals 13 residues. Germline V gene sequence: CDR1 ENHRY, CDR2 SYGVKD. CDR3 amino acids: CAISPTGGDGYTF. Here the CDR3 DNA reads TGTGCCATCAGTCCGACAGGTGGTGATGGCTACACCTTC.

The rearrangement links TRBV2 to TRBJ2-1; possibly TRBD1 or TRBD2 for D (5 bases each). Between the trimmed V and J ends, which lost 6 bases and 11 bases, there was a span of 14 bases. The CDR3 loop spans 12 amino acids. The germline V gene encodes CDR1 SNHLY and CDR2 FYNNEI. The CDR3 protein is CASSPPGTQQFF. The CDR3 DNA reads TGTGCCAGCAGCCCACCCGGGACCCAGCAGTTCTTC.

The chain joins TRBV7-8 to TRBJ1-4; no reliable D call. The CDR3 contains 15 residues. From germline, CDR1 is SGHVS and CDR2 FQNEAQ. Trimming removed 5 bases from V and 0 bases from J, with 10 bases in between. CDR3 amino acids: CASSPGVATNEKLFF. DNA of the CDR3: TGTGCCAGCAGCCCCGGAGTTGCAACTAATGAAAAACTGTTTTTT.

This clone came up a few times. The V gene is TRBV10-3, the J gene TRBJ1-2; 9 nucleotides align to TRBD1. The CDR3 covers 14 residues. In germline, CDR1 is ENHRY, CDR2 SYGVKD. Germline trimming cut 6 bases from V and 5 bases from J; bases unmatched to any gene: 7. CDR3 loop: CAIRGDRVGYGYTF. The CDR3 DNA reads TGTGCCATCAGAGGGGACAGGGTGGGTTATGGCTACACCTTC.

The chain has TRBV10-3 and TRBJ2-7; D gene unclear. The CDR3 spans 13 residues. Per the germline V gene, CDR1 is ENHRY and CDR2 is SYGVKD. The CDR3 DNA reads TGTGCTACGGTCAGACCGGGTCATTACGAGCAGTACTTC. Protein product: CATVRPGHYEQYF.

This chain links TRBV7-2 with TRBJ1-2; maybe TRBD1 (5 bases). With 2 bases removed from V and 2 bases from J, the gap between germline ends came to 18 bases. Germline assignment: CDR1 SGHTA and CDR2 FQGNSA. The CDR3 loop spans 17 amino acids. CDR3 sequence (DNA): TGTGCCAGCAGCTTAAGAAAGGGGAAGTCAGGAAACTATGGCTACACCTTC. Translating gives CASSLRKGKSGNYGYTF.

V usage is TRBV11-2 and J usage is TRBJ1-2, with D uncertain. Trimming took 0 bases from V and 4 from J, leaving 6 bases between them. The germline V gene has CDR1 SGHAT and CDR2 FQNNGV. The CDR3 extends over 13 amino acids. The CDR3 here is CASSLDGFYGYTF. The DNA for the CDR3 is TGTGCCAGCAGCTTAGACGGTTTCTATGGCTACACCTTC.

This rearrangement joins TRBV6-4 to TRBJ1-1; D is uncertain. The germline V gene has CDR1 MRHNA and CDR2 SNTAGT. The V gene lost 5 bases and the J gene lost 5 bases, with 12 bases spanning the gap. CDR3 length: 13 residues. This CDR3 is CASSLGPRTEAFF. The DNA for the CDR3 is TGTGCCAGCAGTCTCGGCCCGAGGACTGAAGCTTTCTTT.

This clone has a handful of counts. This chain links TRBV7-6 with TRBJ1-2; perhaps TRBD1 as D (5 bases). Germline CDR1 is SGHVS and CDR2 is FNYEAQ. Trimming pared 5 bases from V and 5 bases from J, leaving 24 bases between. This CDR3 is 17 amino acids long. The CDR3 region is CASSPPWQGLLGYGYTF. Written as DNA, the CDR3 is TGTGCCAGCAGCCCCCCCTGGCAGGGTCTTCTTGGTTATGGCTACACCTTC. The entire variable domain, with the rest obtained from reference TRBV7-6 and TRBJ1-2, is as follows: GAGVSQSPRYKVTKRGQDVALRCDPISGHVSLYWYRQALGQGPEFLTYFNYEAQQDKSGLPNDRFSAERPEGSISTLTIQRTEQRDSAMYRCASSPPWQGLLGYGYTFGSGTRLTVV.

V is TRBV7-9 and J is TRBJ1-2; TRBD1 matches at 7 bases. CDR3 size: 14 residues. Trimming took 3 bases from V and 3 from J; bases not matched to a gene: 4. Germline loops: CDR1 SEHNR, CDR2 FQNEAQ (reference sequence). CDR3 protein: CASSFEGGDYGYTF. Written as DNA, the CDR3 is TGTGCCAGCAGCTTCGAAGGGGGCGACTATGGCTACACCTTC.

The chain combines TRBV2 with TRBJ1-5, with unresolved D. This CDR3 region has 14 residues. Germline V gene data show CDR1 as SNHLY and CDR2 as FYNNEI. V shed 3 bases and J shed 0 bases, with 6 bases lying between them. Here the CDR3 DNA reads TGTGCCAGCAGTGACACCGATAGCAATCAGCCCCAGCATTTT. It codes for CASSDTDSNQPQHF.

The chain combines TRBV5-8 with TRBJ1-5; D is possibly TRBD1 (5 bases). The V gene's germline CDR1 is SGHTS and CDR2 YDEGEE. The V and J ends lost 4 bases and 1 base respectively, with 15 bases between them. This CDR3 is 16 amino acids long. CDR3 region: CASSPGLSESNQPQHF. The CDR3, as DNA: TGTGCCAGCAGCCCGGGACTTTCGGAGAGCAATCAGCCCCAGCATTTT.

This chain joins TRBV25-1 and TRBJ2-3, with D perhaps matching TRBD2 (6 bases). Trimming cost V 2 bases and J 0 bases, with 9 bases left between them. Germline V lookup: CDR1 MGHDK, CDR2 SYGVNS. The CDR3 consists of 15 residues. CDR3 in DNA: TGTGCCAGCAGTGAAAGCGGGCCAAGCACAGATACGCAGTATTTT. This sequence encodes CASSESGPSTDTQYF.

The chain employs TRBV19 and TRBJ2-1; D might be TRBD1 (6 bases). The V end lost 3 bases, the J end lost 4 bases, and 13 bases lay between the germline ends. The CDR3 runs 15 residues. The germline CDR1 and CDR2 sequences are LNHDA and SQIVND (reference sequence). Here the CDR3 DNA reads TGTGCCAGTAGTATCGGGCAGGGGCAATACAATGAGCAGTTCTTC. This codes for CASSIGQGQYNEQFF.